The T cell receptor beta chain under discussion was sequenced for a study of T cell repertoires in cytomegalovirus infection (dated by TCRdb to about 2019). Study-level background: Alongside well-studied HLA-B-restricted epitopes, the peptide stimulations were aimed at recently identified HLA-C-restricted CMV epitopes, whose presentation resists viral immunomodulation. Because public TCR beta signatures pointed to carriage of CMV infection together with the matching HLA type, the HLA type of each donor mattered for the analysis. Summary of the overall study and its limitations: Cumulative frequency of public TCR beta family members discriminated carriers of CMV infection plus the relevant HLA type in this cohort and an independent approximately 360-donor cohort. The ex vivo response was dominated by HLA-C-restricted CMV-specific TCR beta clonotypes, and the single most frequent clonotype in two of eight donors was supplied by these HLA-C-restricted clonotypes.

The cysteine opens and the phenylalanine closes a CDR3 of 13 amino acids. The kept DNA is CDR3 alone, 39 bases in frame from the first base. V is clipped by 5 bases and J by 3 bases, and the sequence between their germline boundaries is 10 bases long. The germline V gene yields SGHTA for CDR1 and FQGNSA for CDR2. The sequencing machine was an Illumina HiSeq 1500. TCRdb ran its own pipeline on the public reads, namely fastp trimming at Q25 and MiXCR clone calling, and kept in-frame beta chains. CDR3 protein duplicates are merged, each entry listing the most common genes and DNA. For this sample there are around 430,000 distinct CDR3 sequences; roughly 46% appear just once. The top ten constitute about 41% of the sample. This clonotype was detected only a few times. The target of this receptor is not known. Base-call qualities are not available, and no considerably larger clone is one nucleotide away.

The treatment or condition label for this specimen denotes: in vitro stimulation with specific CMV peptide epitopes to enrich CMV-specific T cells. Sequenced here: cultured PBMCs, sampled from culture after CMV antigen stimulation. The sequence was obtained from a human donor in good health (CMV status not recorded). Some clones in this sample may be carry-over from other donors' samples. This chain is built from TRBV7-2 and TRBJ1-2; no D gene can be assigned with confidence. The encoded CDR3 is CASSKSGDYGYTF. The nucleotide sequence is given as TGTGCCAGCAGCAAGTCCGGGGACTATGGCTACACCTTC.